These 8 T cell receptor beta chains share one sample of origin, sequenced in a study of blood T cells in healthy people across ages. Next came a second PCR, run for about 6 to 12 cycles, which used a sample-barcoded 5' primer along with a J-beta primer mix. TCRdb processed the 5' RACE reads anew with MiXCR; each CDR3 protein has one entry. The sample contains 800,000 or so distinct CDR3 sequences, roughly 25% of which appear only once. These same data were also listed under a study on T cells of mothers and their children.

The sequencing input was blood. The receptor source for this set is a boy aged 5-17 years in good health.

In its sample, this clonotype was seen a few times. The rearrangement links TRBV7-3 to TRBJ2-2, with 8 positions matching TRBD2. Germline trimming cut 0 bases from V and 7 bases from J; bases unmatched to any gene: 4. Per germline, CDR1 SGHTA and CDR2 FQGTGA. The CDR3 spans 15 residues. The CDR3: CASSLTSGTVGELFF. In DNA, the CDR3 is TGTGCCAGCAGCTTAACTAGCGGGACGGTCGGGGAGCTGTTTTTT.

This clonotype was picked up many times. This rearrangement joins TRBV19 to TRBJ1-1; TRBD1 might be the D (6 bases). The CDR3 sequence is 13 residues long. Between the trimmed V and J ends, which lost 4 bases and 5 bases, there was a span of 11 bases. Germline-derived CDR1 and CDR2 are LNHDA and SQIVND (reference sequence). This CDR3 is CASSTTGLTEAFF. The CDR3 region has the DNA TGTGCCAGTAGTACCACAGGGCTGACTGAAGCTTTCTTT.

This rearrangement joins TRBV3-1 to TRBJ1-1; D is unresolved. CDR3 length: 14 residues. Germline loops: CDR1 LGHDT, CDR2 YNNKEL (reference sequence). The V end lost 4 bases, the J end lost 4 bases, and 13 bases lay between the germline ends. CDR3 nucleotides: TGTGCCAGCAGCCCCACACTGGCGAGCACTGAAGCTTTCTTT. It specifies CASSPTLASTEAFF.

This clonotype was picked up a small number of times. This chain uses TRBV10-3 with TRBJ2-5; perhaps TRBD1 as D (6 bases). Between the trimmed V and J ends, which lost 3 bases and 9 bases, there was a span of 23 bases. The CDR3 has 16 amino acids. Germline V gene data show CDR1 as ENHRY and CDR2 as SYGVKD. CDR3 coding DNA: TGTGCCATCAGTGAAAAACGGCAGGGGCTGTTCGGGGCCCAGTACTTC. Translated, it gives CAISEKRQGLFGAQYF.

This clonotype has only one observation. This sequence joins TRBV6-1 and TRBJ1-3, with unresolved D. Trimming removed 2 bases at V and 2 bases at J, with 7 bases between. There are 14 residues in the CDR3. Per germline, CDR1 MNHNS and CDR2 SASEGT. The CDR3 region is CASSEMGTGNTIYF. For the CDR3, the DNA is TGTGCCAGCAGTGAAATGGGGACTGGAAACACCATATATTTT.

Here the CDR3 DNA reads TGTGCCACCCGACGAGGTGATACGCAGTATTTT. This codes for CATRRGDTQYF. The V and J genes are TRBV6-5 and TRBJ2-3, with D hard to call. Germline V gene sequence: CDR1 MNHEY, CDR2 SVGAGI. The length of the CDR3 is 11 residues. V lost 10 bases and J lost 6, with 11 bases in between.

Only a few counts were recorded for this clonotype. The conserved phenylalanine or tryptophan is not found at the CDR3 terminus, so this likely reflects a read error. The rearrangement joins TRBV24-1 to TRBJ2-1; TRBD1 aligns across 9 bases. Germline CDR1 KGHDR, CDR2 SFDVKD. The CDR3 length is 12 residues. V trimming: 7 bases; J trimming: 7 bases; junction bases outside the gene matches: 1. For the CDR3, the DNA is TGTGCCACCAGCGGGACAGGGAATGAGCAGTTCCTC. Protein product: CATSGTGNEQFL.

The rearrangement links TRBV5-1 to TRBJ2-5; 9 nucleotides align to TRBD2. The CDR3 is 14 residues long. Germline V gene lookup returns CDR1 SGHRS and CDR2 YFSETQ. V shed 4 bases, J shed 2 bases, and the junction held 3 bases outside the gene matches. CDR3 in amino acids: CASSSSGRQETQYF. CDR3 nucleotide sequence: TGCGCCAGCAGCAGTAGCGGGAGACAAGAGACCCAGTACTTC.